A single sample gave rise to the 27 T cell receptor beta chains below, sequenced in a study of cytomegalovirus exposure and HLA in healthy donors. The study ran its PCR with 60 Vbeta and 13 Jbeta primers. TCRdb's table, derived via immunoSEQ multiplex PCR, lists solely in-frame clones and lacks some. The table lists about 130,000 clones, roughly four fifths of them singletons. The sample consisted of PBMCs. The receptor set was obtained from a girl aged 2-10 years in good health and CMV-seronegative.

V and J are TRBV28 and TRBJ1-2; 8 nucleotides agree with TRBD1. The CDR3 spans 13 residues. The germline CDR1 and CDR2 sequences are MDHEN and SYDVKM. Trimming took 6 bases from V and 4 from J; bases not matched to a gene: 4. DNA for the CDR3: TGTGCCAGCAGACGGACAGGGCCCTATGGCTACACCTTC. Translation: CASRRTGPYGYTF.

The chain joins TRBV7-9 to TRBJ2-1, with TRBD2 identical over 8 bases. This CDR3 region has 16 residues. Unmatched junction bases numbered 9, after V lost 5 bases and J lost 3 bases. Germline assignment: CDR1 SEHNR and CDR2 FQNEAQ (reference sequence). Written as DNA, the CDR3 is TGTGCCAGCAGCCACCTTAGCGGGACTCACTACAATGAGCAGTTCTTC. Translated, it gives CASSHLSGTHYNEQFF. Complete variable domain (other parts from reference TRBV7-9 and TRBJ2-1): DTGVSQNPRHKITKRGQNVTFRCDPISEHNRLYWYRQTLGQGPEFLTYFQNEAQLEKSRLLSDRFSAERPKGSFSTLEIQRTEQGDSAMYLCASSHLSGTHYNEQFFGPGTRLTVL.

The chain couples TRBV6-1 to TRBJ1-2; 8 bases fit TRBD1. Trimming took 8 bases from V and 4 from J; bases not matched to a gene: 9. This CDR3 has 14 amino acids. Germline loops: CDR1 MNHNS, CDR2 SASEGT. The CDR3 protein is CASGEDRAPYGYTF. The CDR3 coding sequence is TGTGCCAGCGGAGAGGACAGGGCCCCCTATGGCTACACCTTC.

The chain uses TRBV6-1 and TRBJ1-3, with D uncertain. The germline V and J ends were trimmed by 1 base and 2 bases, with 9 bases remaining between them. Per germline, CDR1 MNHNS and CDR2 SASEGT. The CDR3 runs to 15 residues. CDR3 nucleotides: TGTGCCAGCAGTGAAGACTCTAGCGCTGGAAACACCATATATTTT. As protein: CASSEDSSAGNTIYF.

The chain links TRBV5-6 to TRBJ2-7, with a tentative D call TRBD2 (6 bases). Trimming left V 4 bases short and J 7 bases short, with 15 bases between. CDR3 length: 13 residues. CDR1 is SGHDT, CDR2 YYEEEE, per germline. CDR3 region: CASSPGLALEQYF. The CDR3 nucleotides read TGTGCCAGCAGCCCGGGACTGGCTTTAGAGCAGTACTTC.

This chain joins TRBV9 and TRBJ2-7; D may be TRBD2 (6 bases). The CDR3 spans 16 residues. V lost 0 bases and J lost 1, with 14 bases in between. Germline loops: CDR1 SGDLS, CDR2 YYNGEE. CDR3 protein: CASSVGGGVGSYEQYF. Here the CDR3 DNA reads TGTGCCAGCAGCGTAGGGGGCGGGGTTGGGTCCTACGAGCAGTACTTC. The full variable domain, in which reference TRBV9 and TRBJ2-7 provide the parts outside the CDR3, is DSGVTQTPKHLITATGQRVTLRCSPRSGDLSVYWYQQSLDQGLQFLIQYYNGEERAKGNILERFSAQQFPDLHSELNLSSLELGDSALYFCASSVGGGVGSYEQYFGPGTRLTVT.

The rearrangement uses TRBV5-4 and TRBJ2-2; TRBD1 aligns across 9 bases. The CDR3 is 15 residues long. Germline assignment: CDR1 SGHNT and CDR2 YYREEE (reference sequence). The V segment lost 1 base and the J segment 13 bases; nucleotides outside the gene matches: 11. The CDR3 bases are TGTGCCAGCAGCTTGTCGGGACAGGGTCAACAGGGGCTGTTTTTT. Its translation is CASSLSGQGQQGLFF. Full variable domain (outside the CDR3, taken from reference TRBV5-4 and TRBJ2-2): ETGVTQSPTHLIKTRGQQVTLRCSSQSGHNTVSWYQQALGQGPQFIFQYYREEENGRGNFPPRFSGLQFPNYSSELNVNALELDDSALYLCASSLSGQGQQGLFFGEGSRLTVL.

A single count supports this clone. This chain connects TRBV12-5 to TRBJ1-6, with TRBD1 matching 9 bases. Germline trimming cut 6 bases from V and 9 bases from J; bases unmatched to any gene: 6. The CDR3 length is 14 residues. CDR1 and CDR2 from the germline V gene are LGHNT and FRNRAP. The CDR3 here is CASGTGTGFSPLHF. DNA of the CDR3: TGTGCTAGTGGGACCGGGACAGGGTTTTCACCCCTCCACTTT.

In this sample, this clone turned up once. The chain has TRBV4-1 and TRBJ1-3; D ambiguous. The CDR3 is 15 amino acids. Germline CDR1 and CDR2: MGHRA and YSYEKL. V shed 2 bases and J shed 0 bases, with 8 bases lying between them. The CDR3 DNA sequence: TGCGCCAGCAGCCAACCCGGAGGCTCTGGAAACACCATATATTTT. The encoded protein is CASSQPGGSGNTIYF.

This clone was observed a handful of times. This sequence joins TRBV9 and TRBJ1-2; the D gene is possibly TRBD1 (6 bases). The CDR3 loop spans 14 amino acids. CDR1 and CDR2 from the germline V gene are SGDLS and YYNGEE. V was cut by 0 bases and J by 7 bases, with 13 bases left in between. CDR3 amino acids: CASSVAGQGIGYTF. Written as DNA, the CDR3 is TGTGCCAGCAGCGTAGCCGGTCAGGGGATTGGCTACACCTTC.

CDR3 nucleotide sequence: TGTGCCAGCAGCTTAGAGGAGGGGCCGTCCTACGAGCAGTACTTC. Encoded protein: CASSLEEGPSYEQYF. This chain links TRBV13 with TRBJ2-7, with D possibly matching TRBD2 (6 bases). Germline CDR1 reads PRHDT; CDR2 reads FYEKMQ (reference sequence). The CDR3 extends over 15 amino acids. V shed 1 base and J shed 1 base, with 11 bases lying between them. Full variable domain (rest looked up from reference TRBV13 and TRBJ2-7): AAGVIQSPRHLIKEKRETATLKCYPIPRHDTVYWYQQGPGQDPQFLISFYEKMQSDKGSIPDRFSAQQFSDYHSELNMSSLELGDSALYFCASSLEEGPSYEQYFGPGTRLTVT.

The chain joins TRBV6-5 to TRBJ2-3; 9 nucleotides agree with TRBD2. CDR1 and CDR2 from the germline V gene are MNHEY and SVGAGI. The CDR3 has 16 residues. Trimming cost V 4 bases and J 2 bases; bases outside gene matches: 7. For the CDR3, the DNA is TGTGCCAGCAGTTCCGGGACTAGCTACGACACAGATACGCAGTATTTT. It is translated as CASSSGTSYDTDTQYF.

V is TRBV28 and J is TRBJ1-1, with TRBD1 matching over 11 bases. CDR1 is MDHEN and CDR2 is SYDVKM in the germline V gene. The CDR3 has 17 amino acids. The J segment lost 0 bases and the V segment lost 8 bases, leaving 11 bases of the junction unmatched. The CDR3 protein is CASALLGTGGMNTEAFF. The DNA for the CDR3 is TGTGCCAGCGCACTCCTAGGGACAGGGGGAATGAACACTGAAGCTTTCTTT.

The chain couples TRBV6-5 to TRBJ2-5; TRBD2 aligns across 7 bases. Germline CDR1 MNHEY, CDR2 SVGAGI. V was pared by 5 bases and J by 1 base, with 4 bases of the junction left unmatched. The CDR3 has 14 residues. The CDR3 sequence is CASSKLALQETQYF. In DNA form, the CDR3 reads TGTGCCAGCAGTAAACTAGCGCTCCAAGAGACCCAGTACTTC.

The rearrangement links TRBV2 to TRBJ2-3, with unresolved D. CDR1 is SNHLY, CDR2 FYNNEI, per germline. The ends were cut back, 8 bases at V and 2 bases at J, with 11 bases in the middle. The CDR3 spans 13 residues. The CDR3 protein is CASGPYNTDTQYF. The CDR3 nucleotides read TGTGCCAGCGGGCCCTATAACACAGATACGCAGTATTTT.

This sequence joins TRBV20-1 and TRBJ1-2; D might be TRBD1 (6 bases). Germline CDR1 is DFQATT and CDR2 is SNEGSKA (reference sequence). The CDR3 totals 10 residues. Here the CDR3 DNA reads TGCACCACACAGGGCTCAGCCTACACCTTC. Translating gives CTTQGSAYTF.

The rearrangement uses TRBV29-1 and TRBJ1-2; the match to TRBD1 covers 10 bases. The CDR3 is 13 amino acids. The J segment lost 4 bases and the V segment lost 3 bases, leaving 2 bases of the junction unmatched. The germline V gene has CDR1 SQVTM and CDR2 ANQGSEA. The DNA for the CDR3 is TGCAGCGTTGAGGACAGGGGGTTCTATGGCTACACCTTC. Protein product: CSVEDRGFYGYTF.

The chain is built from TRBV27 and TRBJ2-7; 7 bases are shared with TRBD1. Germline trimming cut 11 bases from V and 4 bases from J; bases unmatched to any gene: 17. This CDR3 comprises 15 residues. Looked up from germline, CDR1 is MNHEY and CDR2 is SMNVEV (reference sequence). The chain's CDR3 is CAVRATGTAAYEQYF. The CDR3 DNA reads as TGTGCCGTTAGGGCAACCGGGACAGCGGCTTACGAGCAGTACTTC.

The chain's CDR3 is CASSLALDGGGYTF. CDR3 in DNA: TGTGCCAGCAGCTTAGCGCTGGACGGGGGTGGCTACACCTTC. The chain employs TRBV7-9 and TRBJ1-2; tentative D call: TRBD1 (5 bases). Deletions cut 0 bases from V and 7 bases from J, with 12 bases between. This CDR3 is 14 amino acids long. Germline loops: CDR1 SEHNR, CDR2 FQNEAQ (reference sequence).

CDR3: CASSPGTGATDTQYF. CDR3 DNA sequence: TGTGCCAGCAGCCCAGGGACAGGGGCGACAGATACGCAGTATTTT. V is TRBV6-5 and J is TRBJ2-3; TRBD1 matches 10 bases. The CDR3 is 15 residues long. CDR1 is MNHEY and CDR2 is SVGAGI in the germline V gene. J lost 3 bases, V lost 6 bases, and 6 bases had no gene match.

V usage is TRBV5-5 and J usage is TRBJ2-2; perhaps TRBD1 as D (6 bases). The CDR3 loop spans 16 amino acids. The V gene's germline CDR1 is SGHKS and CDR2 YYEKEE (reference sequence). The ends were cut back, 4 bases at V and 4 bases at J, with 17 bases in the middle. In DNA, the CDR3 is TGTGCCAGCAGCCCCCCCCTGGGGGCGAGCACCGGGGAGCTGTTTTTT. It encodes CASSPPLGASTGELFF.

The chain recombines TRBV30 with TRBJ2-2; perhaps TRBD2 as D (5 bases). Germline CDR1 and CDR2: GTSNPN and SVGIG (reference sequence). Trimming left V 3 bases short and J 4 bases short, with 9 bases between. The length of the CDR3 is 13 residues. This CDR3 reads CAWRGSTTGELFF. The CDR3 region has the DNA TGTGCCTGGAGAGGGAGCACCACCGGGGAGCTGTTTTTT.

CDR3 coding DNA: TGTGCCAGCAGCTTAGGAGACAGGAAGAATCAGCCCCAGCATTTT. Protein: CASSLGDRKNQPQHF. This chain links TRBV7-2 with TRBJ1-5, with D possibly TRBD1 on 6 matching bases. The CDR3 length is 15 residues. Per germline, CDR1 SGHTA and CDR2 FQGNSA. V was shortened by 1 base and J by 4 bases, with 11 bases between the two germline ends.

In its sample, this clone was seen once. V and J are TRBV7-9 and TRBJ1-6; unclear D gene. V shed 4 bases and J shed 0 bases, with 10 bases lying between them. The CDR3 is 16 residues long. Germline CDR1 reads SEHNR; CDR2 reads FQNEAQ (reference sequence). CDR3 sequence: CASSYQTGSYNSPLHF. Written as DNA, the CDR3 is TGTGCCAGCAGCTACCAGACTGGCTCCTATAATTCACCCCTCCACTTT.

The V gene is TRBV5-5, the J gene TRBJ1-1; D gene uncertain. The CDR3 is 14 residues long. V lost 1 base and J lost 1, with 8 bases in between. Germline loops: CDR1 SGHKS, CDR2 YYEKEE (reference sequence). The CDR3: CASSLSRRNTEAFF. CDR3 bases: TGTGCCAGCAGCTTGTCCAGGCGGAACACTGAAGCTTTCTTT.

The genes are TRBV27 and TRBJ2-3, with unresolved D. Trimming took off 2 bases at V and 2 bases at J, with 8 bases between the two ends. Germline CDR1 reads MNHEY; CDR2 reads SMNVEV (reference sequence). The CDR3 is 14 amino acids. The CDR3 region has the DNA TGTGCCAGCAGTTTAGGGCTTCTCACAGATACGCAGTATTTT. Its protein is CASSLGLLTDTQYF.

V and J are TRBV4-3 and TRBJ1-6, with 11 positions matching TRBD1. The CDR3 is 15 residues long. With 0 bases clipped from V and 10 bases from J, the junction kept 2 bases outside the gene matches. The germline V gene encodes CDR1 LGHNA and CDR2 YSLEER. CDR3 DNA sequence: TGCGCCAGCAGCCAAGAGGGGACAGGGGGGTCACCCCTCCACTTT. Residues: CASSQEGTGGSPLHF.